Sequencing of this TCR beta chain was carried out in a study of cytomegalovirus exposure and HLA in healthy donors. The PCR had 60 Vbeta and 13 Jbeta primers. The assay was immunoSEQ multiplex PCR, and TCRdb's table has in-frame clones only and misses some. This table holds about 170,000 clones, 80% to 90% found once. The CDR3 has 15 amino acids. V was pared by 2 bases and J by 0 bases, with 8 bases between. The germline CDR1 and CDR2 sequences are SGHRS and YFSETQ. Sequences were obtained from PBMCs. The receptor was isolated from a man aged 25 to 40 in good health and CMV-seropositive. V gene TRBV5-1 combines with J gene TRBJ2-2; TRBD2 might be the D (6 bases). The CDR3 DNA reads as TGCGCCAGCAGCTTACCGGGAGCGAACACCGGGGAGCTGTTTTTT. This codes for CASSLPGANTGELFF.